This T cell receptor (beta chain) was documented in a study of blood T cell repertoires in COVID-19. Study overall: The United States, Italy and Spain supplied acute and convalescent COVID-19 samples. The cDNA or gDNA used as material had been derived from T cells, B-cell-depleted T cells, or PBMCs.

Only in-frame clones appear in the TCRdb table, and some are missing; sequencing was by immunoSEQ multiplex PCR. Of a few hundred thousand clones in the sample, about nine tenths were seen once. The germline gives CDR1 SGHRS, CDR2 YFSETQ. This CDR3 spans 14 amino acids. V was trimmed by 0 bases and J by 3 bases, leaving 9 bases between them. Cohort placement rested on clinical history that participants reported themselves. The chain joins TRBV5-1 to TRBJ2-5; perhaps TRBD2 as D (5 bases). This receptor was obtained from a woman aged 40 to 50 with acute COVID-19. The specimen sequenced was PBMCs or T cells enriched from blood (not recorded which). The CDR3 loop reads CASSLALAKETQYF. Here the CDR3 DNA reads TGCGCCAGCAGCTTGGCCTTAGCGAAAGAGACCCAGTACTTC.